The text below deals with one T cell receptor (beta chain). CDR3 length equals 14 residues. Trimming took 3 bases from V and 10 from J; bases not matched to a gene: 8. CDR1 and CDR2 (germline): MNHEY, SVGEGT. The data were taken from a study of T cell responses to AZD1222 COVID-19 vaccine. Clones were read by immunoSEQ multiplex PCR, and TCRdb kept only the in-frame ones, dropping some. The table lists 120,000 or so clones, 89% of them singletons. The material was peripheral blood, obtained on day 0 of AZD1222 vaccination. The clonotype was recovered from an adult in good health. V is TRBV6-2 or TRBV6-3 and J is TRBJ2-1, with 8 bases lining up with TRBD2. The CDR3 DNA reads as TGTGCCAGCAGTTATTCCGGGACTAGGAGGGAGCAGTTCTTC. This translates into CASSYSGTRREQFF.